This T cell receptor beta chain was captured in a study of T cells in Graves' hyperthyroidism and ophthalmopathy. The sample holds many counts of this clonotype. There were TCR beta CDR3 regions amplified from RNA transcripts. HTBI primers were used for first-round RT-PCR of the TCR CDR3. One entry per CDR3 protein, called by TCRdb with MiXCR from the multiplex PCR reads. This table has approximately 720,000 distinct CDR3 sequences, about 19% appearing once. The sample taken for sequencing was blood. The source of this sequence is a woman aged 45-60 years with Graves' hyperthyroidism that later progressed to Graves' ophthalmopathy.

This chain's CDR3 is CASSPGLAGRDTQYF. The DNA of the CDR3 is TGTGCCAGCAGCCCTGGACTAGCGGGGAGGGATACGCAGTATTTT. J is TRBJ2-3 and V is TRBV3-1, with 12 bases aligning to TRBD2. Germline assignment: CDR1 LGHDT and CDR2 YNNKEL (reference sequence). The V gene end was trimmed by 4 bases and the J gene end by 6 bases; junction bases not matched to a gene: 5. This CDR3 has 15 amino acids.